These 2 T cell receptor beta chains originate from one sample sequenced in a study of OX40 agonist ivuxolimab in advanced cancers. The table came from immunoSEQ multiplex PCR; TCRdb's copy has only in-frame clones and leaves some out. The sample carries tens of thousands of clones, under 90% recorded once. The sample consisted of CD4+ or CD8+ T cells sorted from blood, taken in a trial of the OX40 agonist ivuxolimab. These receptors originate from an adult with an advanced solid tumor such as melanoma, head and neck, liver or kidney cancer.

The CDR3 loop is CAWRDKEQFNQPQHF. The CDR3 DNA follows: TGTGCCTGGAGGGATAAGGAACAGTTTAATCAGCCCCAGCATTTT. The chain recombines TRBV30 with TRBJ1-5; D gene ambiguous. Deletions cut 3 bases from V and 4 bases from J, with 16 bases between. This CDR3 spans 15 amino acids. Looked up from germline, CDR1 is GTSNPN and CDR2 is SVGIG (reference sequence).

The chain has TRBV12-1 and TRBJ2-7; the D call of TRBD1 is as the table states it, not checked on the DNA. TRBV12-1 is a recognized pseudogene. This CDR3 comprises 13 residues. CDR3 sequence reads: CASSTGTGEEQYF. In DNA form, the CDR3 reads TGTGCCAGCAGCACCGGGACAGGGGAGGAGCAGTACTTC.